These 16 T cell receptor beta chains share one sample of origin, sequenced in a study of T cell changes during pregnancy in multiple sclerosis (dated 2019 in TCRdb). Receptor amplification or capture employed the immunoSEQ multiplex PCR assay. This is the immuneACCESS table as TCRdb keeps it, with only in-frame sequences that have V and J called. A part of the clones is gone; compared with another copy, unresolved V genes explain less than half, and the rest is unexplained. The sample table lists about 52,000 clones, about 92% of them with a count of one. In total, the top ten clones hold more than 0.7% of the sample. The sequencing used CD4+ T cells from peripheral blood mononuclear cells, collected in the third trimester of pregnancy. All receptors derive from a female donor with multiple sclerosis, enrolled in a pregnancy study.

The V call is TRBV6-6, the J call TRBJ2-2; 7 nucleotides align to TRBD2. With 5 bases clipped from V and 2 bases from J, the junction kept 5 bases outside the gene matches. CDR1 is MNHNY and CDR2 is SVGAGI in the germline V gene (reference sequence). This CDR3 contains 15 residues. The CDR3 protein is CASSTTSVNTGELFF. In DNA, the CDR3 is TGTGCCAGCAGTACTACTAGCGTCAACACCGGGGAGCTGTTTTTT.

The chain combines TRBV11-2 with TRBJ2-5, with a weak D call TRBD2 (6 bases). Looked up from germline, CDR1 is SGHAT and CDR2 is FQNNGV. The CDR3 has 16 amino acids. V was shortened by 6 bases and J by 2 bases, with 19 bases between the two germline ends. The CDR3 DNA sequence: TGTGCCAGCAGTACCTGGCTAGCGAGCGGACAAGAGACCCAGTACTTC. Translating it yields CASSTWLASGQETQYF.

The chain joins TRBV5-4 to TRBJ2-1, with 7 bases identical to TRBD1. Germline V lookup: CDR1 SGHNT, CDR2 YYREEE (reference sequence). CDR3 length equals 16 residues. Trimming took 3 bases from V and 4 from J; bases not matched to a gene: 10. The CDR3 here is CASSSGQDRTYNEQFF. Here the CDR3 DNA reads TGTGCCAGCAGCTCAGGACAGGACCGGACGTACAATGAGCAGTTCTTC.

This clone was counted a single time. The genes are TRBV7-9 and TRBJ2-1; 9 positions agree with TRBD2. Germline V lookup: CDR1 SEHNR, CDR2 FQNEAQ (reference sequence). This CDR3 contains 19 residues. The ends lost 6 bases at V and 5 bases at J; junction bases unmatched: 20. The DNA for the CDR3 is TGTGCCAGCAGAGATTGGGGGGTGCGGGGGGGCCAAATAGACAATGAGCAGTTCTTC. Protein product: CASRDWGVRGGQIDNEQFF.

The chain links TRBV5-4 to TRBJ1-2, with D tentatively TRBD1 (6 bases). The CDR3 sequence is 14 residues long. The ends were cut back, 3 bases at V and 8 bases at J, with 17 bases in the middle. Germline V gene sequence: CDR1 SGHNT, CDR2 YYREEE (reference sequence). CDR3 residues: CASSSQQGGGGYTF. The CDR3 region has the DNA TGTGCCAGCAGCTCACAACAGGGAGGGGGAGGCTACACCTTC. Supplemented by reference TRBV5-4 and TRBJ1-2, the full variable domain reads ETGVTQSPTHLIKTRGQQVTLRCSSQSGHNTVSWYQQALGQGPQFIFQYYREEENGRGNFPPRFSGLQFPNYSSELNVNALELDDSALYLCASSSQQGGGGYTFGSGTRLTVV.

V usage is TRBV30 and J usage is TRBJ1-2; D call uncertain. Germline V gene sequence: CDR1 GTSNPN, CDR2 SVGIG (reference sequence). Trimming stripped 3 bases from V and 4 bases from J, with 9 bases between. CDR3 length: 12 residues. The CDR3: CAWSGLPYGYTF. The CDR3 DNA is TGTGCCTGGAGCGGGTTACCCTATGGCTACACCTTC.

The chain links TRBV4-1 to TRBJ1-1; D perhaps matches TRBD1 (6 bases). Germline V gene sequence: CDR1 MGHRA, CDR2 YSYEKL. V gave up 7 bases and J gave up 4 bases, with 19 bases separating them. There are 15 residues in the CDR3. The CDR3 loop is CASKGQGQVGTEAFF. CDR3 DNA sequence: TGCGCCAGCAAAGGCCAGGGGCAGGTCGGCACTGAAGCTTTCTTT.

The CDR3 bases are TGTGCCAGCAGCTTAAGGGGGGGCCAAACAGATACGCAGTATTTT. Protein sequence: CASSLRGGQTDTQYF. The gene calls are TRBV13 and TRBJ2-3; perhaps TRBD2 as D (7 bases). V lost 2 bases and J 3 bases, leaving 12 bases between the germline ends. The CDR3 has 15 amino acids. The germline V gene encodes CDR1 PRHDT and CDR2 FYEKMQ (reference sequence).

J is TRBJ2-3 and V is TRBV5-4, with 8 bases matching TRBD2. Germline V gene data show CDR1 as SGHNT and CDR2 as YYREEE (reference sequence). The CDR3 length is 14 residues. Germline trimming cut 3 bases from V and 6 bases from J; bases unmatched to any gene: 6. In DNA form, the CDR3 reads TGTGCCAGCAGCTCCGGGGGGGCCATCGATACGCAGTATTTT. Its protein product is CASSSGGAIDTQYF.

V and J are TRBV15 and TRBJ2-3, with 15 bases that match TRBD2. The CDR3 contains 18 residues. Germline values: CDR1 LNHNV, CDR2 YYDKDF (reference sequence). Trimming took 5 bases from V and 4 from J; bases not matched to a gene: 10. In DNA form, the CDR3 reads TGTGCCACCAGCCGCGGACTAGCGGGGGGGCCGGGGTCAGATACGCAGTATTTT. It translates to CATSRGLAGGPGSDTQYF.

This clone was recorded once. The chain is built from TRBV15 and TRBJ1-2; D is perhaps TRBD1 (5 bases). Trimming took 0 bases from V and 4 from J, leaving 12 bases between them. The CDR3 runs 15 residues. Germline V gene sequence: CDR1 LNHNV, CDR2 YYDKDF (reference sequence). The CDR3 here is CATSRDSRAAYGYTF. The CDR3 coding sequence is TGTGCCACCAGCAGAGATTCCAGGGCTGCCTATGGCTACACCTTC. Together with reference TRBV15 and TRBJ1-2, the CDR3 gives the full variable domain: DAMVIQNPRYQVTQFGKPVTLSCSQTLNHNVMYWYQQKSSQAPKLLFHYYDKDFNNEADTPDNFQSRRPNTSFCFLDIRSPGLGDTAMYLCATSRDSRAAYGYTFGSGTRLTVV.

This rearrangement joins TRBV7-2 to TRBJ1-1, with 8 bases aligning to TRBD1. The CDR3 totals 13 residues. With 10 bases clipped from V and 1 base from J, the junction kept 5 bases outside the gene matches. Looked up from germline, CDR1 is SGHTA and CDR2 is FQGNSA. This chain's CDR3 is CAILTGANTEAFF. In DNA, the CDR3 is TGTGCCATCTTGACAGGGGCGAACACTGAAGCTTTCTTT.

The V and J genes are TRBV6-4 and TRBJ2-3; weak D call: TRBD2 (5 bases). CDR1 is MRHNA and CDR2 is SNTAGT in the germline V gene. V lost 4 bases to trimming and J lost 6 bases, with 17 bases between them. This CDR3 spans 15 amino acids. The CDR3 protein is CASSASGGLADTQYF. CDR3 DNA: TGTGCCAGCAGTGCGTCCGGCGGGTTGGCGGATACGCAGTATTTT.

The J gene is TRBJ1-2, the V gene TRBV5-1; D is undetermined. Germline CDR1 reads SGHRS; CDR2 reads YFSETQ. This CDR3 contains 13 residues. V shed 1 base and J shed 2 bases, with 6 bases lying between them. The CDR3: CASSLRENYGYTF. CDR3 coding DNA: TGCGCCAGCAGCTTGCGGGAAAACTATGGCTACACCTTC.

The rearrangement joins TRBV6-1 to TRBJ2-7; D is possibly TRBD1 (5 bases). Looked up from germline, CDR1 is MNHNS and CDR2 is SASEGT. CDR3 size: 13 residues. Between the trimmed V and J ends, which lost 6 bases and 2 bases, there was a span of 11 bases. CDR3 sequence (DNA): TGTGCCAGCAGGGTCAGGGAAACCTACGAGCAGTACTTC. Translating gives CASRVRETYEQYF.

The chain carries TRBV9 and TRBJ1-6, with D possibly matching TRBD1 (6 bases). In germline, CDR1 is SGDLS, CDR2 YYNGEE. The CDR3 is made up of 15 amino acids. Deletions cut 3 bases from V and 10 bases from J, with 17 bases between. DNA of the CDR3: TGTGCCAGCAGCGCCTTCGGTGGTGGGGGCTCACCCCTCCACTTT. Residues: CASSAFGGGGSPLHF.